This T cell receptor beta chain comes out of a study of T cells after posttransplantation cyclophosphamide (TCRdb year 2016). With respect to the entire study: T cell repertoire reconstitution was tracked by TRB sequencing after myeloablative bone marrow transplantation in which posttransplantation cyclophosphamide was used as GVHD prophylaxis. Because TRA and TRB clonality correlated tightly in 10 or so samples, later TCR analyses were limited to TRB. Samples from 30 to 35 PTCy-treated patients, along with samples from 15 to 20 of their related bone marrow donors, underwent antigen receptor sequencing. Public TRB sequences were searched against a database of over 3,600 sequences associated with responses to pathogens, tumor antigens, self-antigens and alloantigens. In 3 patients, TRB sequencing was also performed on up to roughly 3 more blood samples taken 2 to 5.2 years after transplant, and in 4 patients, pretransplant blood was also TRB-sequenced. Blood from all 35 or so PTCy patients with 1-year posttransplant specimens was subjected to TRB sequencing.

On the day of marrow donation, related bone marrow donors gave peripheral blood samples. Peripheral blood and bone marrow mononuclear cells were isolated by Ficoll-Hypaque density centrifugation and were cryopreserved. This clone was detected many times. Its specific antigen is unknown. The input lacks base qualities; no much larger clone sits a single base away. Points the paper makes about the study in general: At 1-2 months, donor-recipient similarity was low but rose over the first year, and the later blood repertoires were often dominated by donor CD8+ memory clones. The TRB repertoires of T cells infiltrating skin or GI tract showed only limited overlap with the TRB repertoires of T cells in blood. Across over 40 patients, TRB clonality was highly associated with recipient CMV seropositivity and CMV reactivation, and PTCy diversity was similar to diversity in CNI/methotrexate controls.

V loses 1 base of germline sequence and J loses 0 bases, and the interval between the two ends is 10 bases. From its cysteine to its phenylalanine, the CDR3 spans 16 amino acids. Just CDR3 DNA is preserved here, 48 bases in frame from base 1. Taken from the germline V gene, the CDR1 and CDR2 loops are MGHRA and YSYEKL. TRB sequencing was run on genomic DNA with either the immunoSEQ assay at survey resolution or the hsTCRB kit. The source study handled its data this way. The immunoSEQ software was used for initial read processing, and the LymphoSeq R package was used for repertoire analyses. Clonality was computed as 1 minus normalized Shannon entropy, and a Gini coefficient was also calculated for each TRB dataset. To infer phenotypes in unsorted samples, TRB sequences from sorted subsets of the recipient or donor were mapped onto the unsorted samples of the same recipient. The clones in this table, taken by TCRdb from immuneACCESS, are in-frame only. Not every clone is retained; where verified, under half of the shortfall comes from an unresolved V gene, and the cause of the rest is unknown. The V and J calls and clone size come from that table; D and trimming were worked out from the DNA. Across this sample, about 30,000 clones were tabulated and none appeared just once. The biggest ten clones account for 4.8% of the sample.

The chain is made from TRBV4-1 and TRBJ2-1; too little of a D gene remains to name it. This TCR derives from a woman aged 25 to 39 in good health and a related stem cell transplant donor. Sequencing was carried out using PBMCs. CDR3 sequence: CASSQGPGTSYNEQFF. In nucleotides, the sequence is TGCGCCAGCAGCCAAGGTCCAGGAACCTCCTACAATGAGCAGTTCTTC.